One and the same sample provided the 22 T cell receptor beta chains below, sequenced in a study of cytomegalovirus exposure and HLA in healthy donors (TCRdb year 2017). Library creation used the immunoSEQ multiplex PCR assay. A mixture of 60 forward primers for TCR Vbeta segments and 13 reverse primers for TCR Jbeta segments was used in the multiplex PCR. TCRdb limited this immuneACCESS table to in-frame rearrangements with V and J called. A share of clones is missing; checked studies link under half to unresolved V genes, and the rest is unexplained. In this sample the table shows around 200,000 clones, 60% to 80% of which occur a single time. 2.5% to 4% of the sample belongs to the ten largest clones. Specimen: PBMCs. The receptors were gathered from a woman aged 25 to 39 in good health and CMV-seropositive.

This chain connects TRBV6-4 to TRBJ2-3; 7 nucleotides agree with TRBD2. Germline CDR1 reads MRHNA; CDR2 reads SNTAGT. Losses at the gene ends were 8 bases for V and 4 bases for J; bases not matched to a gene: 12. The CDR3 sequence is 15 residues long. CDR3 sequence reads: CASSLVAGEADTQYF. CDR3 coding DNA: TGTGCCAGCTCCCTAGTAGCGGGTGAGGCAGATACGCAGTATTTT.

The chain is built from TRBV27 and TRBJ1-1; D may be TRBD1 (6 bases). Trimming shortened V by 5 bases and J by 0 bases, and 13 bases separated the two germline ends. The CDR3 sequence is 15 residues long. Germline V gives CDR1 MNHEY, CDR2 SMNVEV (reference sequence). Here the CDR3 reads CASSATGSMNTEAFF. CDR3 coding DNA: TGTGCCAGCAGTGCGACAGGATCGATGAACACTGAAGCTTTCTTT.

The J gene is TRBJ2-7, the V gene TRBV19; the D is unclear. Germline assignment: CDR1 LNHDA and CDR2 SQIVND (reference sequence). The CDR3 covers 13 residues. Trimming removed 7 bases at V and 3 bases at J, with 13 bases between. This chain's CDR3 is CASKVLGSYEQYF. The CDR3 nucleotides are TGTGCCAGTAAGGTGCTGGGCAGCTACGAGCAGTACTTC. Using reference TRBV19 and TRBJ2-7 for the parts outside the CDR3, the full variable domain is DGGITQSPKYLFRKEGQNVTLSCEQNLNHDAMYWYRQDPGQGLRLIYYSQIVNDFQKGDIAEGYSVSREKKESFPLTVTSAQKNPTAFYLCASKVLGSYEQYFGPGTRLTVT.

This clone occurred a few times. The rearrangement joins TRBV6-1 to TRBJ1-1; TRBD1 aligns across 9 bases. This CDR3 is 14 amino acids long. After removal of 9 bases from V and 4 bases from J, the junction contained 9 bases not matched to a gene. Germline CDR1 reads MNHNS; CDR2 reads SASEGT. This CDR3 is CASTLTGGITEAFF. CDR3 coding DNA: TGTGCCAGTACCCTGACAGGGGGTATCACTGAAGCTTTCTTT.

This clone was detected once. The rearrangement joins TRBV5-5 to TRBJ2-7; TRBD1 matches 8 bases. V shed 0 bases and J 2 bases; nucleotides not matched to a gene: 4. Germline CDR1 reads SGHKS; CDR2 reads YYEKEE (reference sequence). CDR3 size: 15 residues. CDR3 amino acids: CASSLGTGSAYEQYF. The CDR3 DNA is TGTGCCAGCAGCTTGGGGACAGGGTCCGCCTACGAGCAGTACTTC.

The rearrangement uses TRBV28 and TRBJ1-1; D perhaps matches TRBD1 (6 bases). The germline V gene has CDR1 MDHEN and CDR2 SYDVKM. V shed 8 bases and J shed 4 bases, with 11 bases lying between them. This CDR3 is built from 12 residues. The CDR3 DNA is TGTGCCAGCGGTGACAGGCCCACTGAAGCTTTCTTT. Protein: CASGDRPTEAFF.

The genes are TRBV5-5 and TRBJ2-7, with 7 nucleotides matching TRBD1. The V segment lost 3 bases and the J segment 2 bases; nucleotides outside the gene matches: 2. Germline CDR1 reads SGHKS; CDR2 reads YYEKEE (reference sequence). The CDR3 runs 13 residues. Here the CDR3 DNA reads TGTGCCAGCAGCTGGGACAGCCCCTACGAGCAGTACTTC. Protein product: CASSWDSPYEQYF. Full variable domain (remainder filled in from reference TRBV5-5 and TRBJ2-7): DAGVTQSPTHLIKTRGQQVTLRCSPISGHKSVSWYQQVLGQGPQFIFQYYEKEERGRGNFPDRFSARQFPNYSSELNVNALLLGDSALYLCASSWDSPYEQYFGPGTRLTVT.

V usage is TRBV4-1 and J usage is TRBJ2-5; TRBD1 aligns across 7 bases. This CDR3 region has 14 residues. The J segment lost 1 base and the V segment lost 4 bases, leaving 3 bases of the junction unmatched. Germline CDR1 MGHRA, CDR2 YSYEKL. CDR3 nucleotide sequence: TGCGCCAGCAGCCTAAGGGGGCTCCAAGAGACCCAGTACTTC. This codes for CASSLRGLQETQYF.

The CDR3: CASRSGASEQYF. The CDR3 DNA is TGTGCCAGCAGGTCAGGGGCTAGCGAGCAGTACTTC. The rearrangement joins TRBV11-2 to TRBJ2-7; D may be TRBD1 (6 bases). CDR1 is SGHAT and CDR2 is FQNNGV in the germline V gene. V lost 6 bases, J lost 6 bases, and 12 bases lay in between. This CDR3 comprises 12 residues.

The CDR3 nucleotides read TGCGCCAGCAGCTCTCTAGCGGGGCTGACAGATACGCAGTATTTT. Translating gives CASSSLAGLTDTQYF. The chain is built from TRBV10-2 and TRBJ2-3; 9 bases fit TRBD2. J was trimmed by 3 bases and V by 6 bases; bases with no gene match: 7. The CDR3 is made up of 15 amino acids. CDR1 is WSHSY and CDR2 is SAAADI in the germline V gene.

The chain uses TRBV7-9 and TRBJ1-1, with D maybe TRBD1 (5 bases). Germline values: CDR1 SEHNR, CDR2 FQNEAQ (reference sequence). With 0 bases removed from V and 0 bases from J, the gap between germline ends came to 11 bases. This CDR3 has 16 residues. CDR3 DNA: TGTGCCAGCAGCTTAGCGGGGGGTCGCATGAACACTGAAGCTTTCTTT. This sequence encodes CASSLAGGRMNTEAFF.

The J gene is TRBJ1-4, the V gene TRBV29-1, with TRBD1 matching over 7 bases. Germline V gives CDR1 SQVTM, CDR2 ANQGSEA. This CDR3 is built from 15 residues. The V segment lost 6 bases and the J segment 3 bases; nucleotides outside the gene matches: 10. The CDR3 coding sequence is TGCAGCGTGGCTGAGTTAGGGGGCTCTAATGAAAAACTGTTTTTT. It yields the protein CSVAELGGSNEKLFF.

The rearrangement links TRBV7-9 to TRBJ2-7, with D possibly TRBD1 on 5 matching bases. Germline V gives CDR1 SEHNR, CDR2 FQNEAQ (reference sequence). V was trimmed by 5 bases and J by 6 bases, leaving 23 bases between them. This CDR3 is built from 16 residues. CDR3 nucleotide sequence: TGTGCCAGCAGCAAGAAGGTTCTGGGGCCGTTGGTCGAGCAGTACTTC. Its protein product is CASSKKVLGPLVEQYF.

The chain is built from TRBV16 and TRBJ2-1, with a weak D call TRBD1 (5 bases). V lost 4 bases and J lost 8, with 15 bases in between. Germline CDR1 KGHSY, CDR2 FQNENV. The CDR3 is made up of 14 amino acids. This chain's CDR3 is CASSRVSGLDEQFF. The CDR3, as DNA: TGTGCCAGCAGCCGAGTATCAGGGTTGGATGAGCAGTTCTTC.

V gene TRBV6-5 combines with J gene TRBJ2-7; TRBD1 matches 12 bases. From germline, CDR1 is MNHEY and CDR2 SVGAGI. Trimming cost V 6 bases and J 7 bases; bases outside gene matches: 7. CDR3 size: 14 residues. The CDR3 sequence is CASRAGQGAREQYF. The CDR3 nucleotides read TGTGCCAGCAGGGCGGGACAGGGGGCGCGGGAGCAGTACTTC.

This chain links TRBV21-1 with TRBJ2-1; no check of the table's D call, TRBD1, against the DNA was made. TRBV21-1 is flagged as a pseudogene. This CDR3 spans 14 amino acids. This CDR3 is CASSSRDTYNEQFF. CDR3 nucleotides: TGTGCCAGCAGCAGCCGGGACACATACAATGAGCAGTTCTTC.

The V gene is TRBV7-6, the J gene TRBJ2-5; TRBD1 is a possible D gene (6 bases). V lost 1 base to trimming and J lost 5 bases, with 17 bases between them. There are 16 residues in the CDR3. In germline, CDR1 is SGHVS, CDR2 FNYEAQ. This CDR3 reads CASSLVTGTARETQYF. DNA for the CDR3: TGTGCCAGCAGCTTAGTAACAGGGACGGCTAGGGAGACCCAGTACTTC.

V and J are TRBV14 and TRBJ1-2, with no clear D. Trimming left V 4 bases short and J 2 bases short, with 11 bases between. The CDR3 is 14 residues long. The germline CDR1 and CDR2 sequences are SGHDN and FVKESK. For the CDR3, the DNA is TGTGCCAGCAGCCCCAGGCTGCCGAACTATGGCTACACCTTC. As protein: CASSPRLPNYGYTF.

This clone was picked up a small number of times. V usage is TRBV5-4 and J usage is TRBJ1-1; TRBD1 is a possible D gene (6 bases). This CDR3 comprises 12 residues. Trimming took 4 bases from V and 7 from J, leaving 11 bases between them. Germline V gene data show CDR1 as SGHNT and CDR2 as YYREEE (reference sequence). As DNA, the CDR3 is TGTGCCAGCAGCGGGCGGACAGTTGAAGCTTTCTTT. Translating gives CASSGRTVEAFF.

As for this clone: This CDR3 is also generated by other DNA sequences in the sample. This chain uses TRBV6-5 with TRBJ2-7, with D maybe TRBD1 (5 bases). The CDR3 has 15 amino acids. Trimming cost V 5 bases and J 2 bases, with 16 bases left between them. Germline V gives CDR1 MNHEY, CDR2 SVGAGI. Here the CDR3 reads CASSALGQGAYEQYF. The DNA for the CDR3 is TGTGCCAGCAGTGCTCTGGGGCAGGGTGCCTACGAGCAGTACTTC.

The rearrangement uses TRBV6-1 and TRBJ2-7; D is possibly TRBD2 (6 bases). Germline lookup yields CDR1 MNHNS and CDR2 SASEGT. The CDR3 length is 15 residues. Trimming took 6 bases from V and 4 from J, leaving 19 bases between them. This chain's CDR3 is CASRTAWAGTYEQYF. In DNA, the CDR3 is TGTGCCAGCAGGACAGCTTGGGCGGGAACGTACGAGCAGTACTTC.

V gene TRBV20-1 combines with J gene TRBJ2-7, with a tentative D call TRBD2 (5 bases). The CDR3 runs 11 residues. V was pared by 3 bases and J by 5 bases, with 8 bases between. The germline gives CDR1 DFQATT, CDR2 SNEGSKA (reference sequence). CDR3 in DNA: TGCAGTGCTAGGGAGAGGGACGAGCAGTACTTC. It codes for CSARERDEQYF.